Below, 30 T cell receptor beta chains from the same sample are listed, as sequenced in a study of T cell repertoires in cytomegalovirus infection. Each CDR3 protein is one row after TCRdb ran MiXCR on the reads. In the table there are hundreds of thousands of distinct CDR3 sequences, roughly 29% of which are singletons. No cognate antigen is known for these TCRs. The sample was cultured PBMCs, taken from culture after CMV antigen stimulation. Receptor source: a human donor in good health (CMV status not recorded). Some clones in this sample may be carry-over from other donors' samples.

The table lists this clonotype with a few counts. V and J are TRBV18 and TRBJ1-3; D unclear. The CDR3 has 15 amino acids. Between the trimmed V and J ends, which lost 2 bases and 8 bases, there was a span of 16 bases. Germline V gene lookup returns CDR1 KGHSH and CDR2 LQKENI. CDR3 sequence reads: CASSPARLLEYTIYF. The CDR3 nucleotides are TGTGCCAGCTCACCAGCTAGGTTGCTTGAGTACACCATATATTTT.

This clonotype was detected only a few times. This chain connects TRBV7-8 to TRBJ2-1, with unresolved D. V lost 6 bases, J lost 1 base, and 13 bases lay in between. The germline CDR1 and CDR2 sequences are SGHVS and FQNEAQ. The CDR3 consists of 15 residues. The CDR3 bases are TGTGCCAGCAGAGCCCCGGTGGGATCCTACAATGAGCAGTTCTTC. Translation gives CASRAPVGSYNEQFF. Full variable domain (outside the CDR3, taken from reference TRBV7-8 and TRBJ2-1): GAGVSQSPRYKVAKRGQDVALRCDPISGHVSLFWYQQALGQGPEFLTYFQNEAQLDKSGLPSDRFFAERPEGSVSTLKIQRTQQEDSAVYLCASRAPVGSYNEQFFGPGTRLTVL.

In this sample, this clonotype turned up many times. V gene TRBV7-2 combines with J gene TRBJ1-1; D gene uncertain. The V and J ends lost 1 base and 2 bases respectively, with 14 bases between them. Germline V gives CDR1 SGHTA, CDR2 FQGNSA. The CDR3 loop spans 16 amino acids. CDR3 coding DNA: TGTGCCAGCAGCTTAGGCGGCCTATGGGCCAACACTGAAGCTTTCTTT. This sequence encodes CASSLGGLWANTEAFF.

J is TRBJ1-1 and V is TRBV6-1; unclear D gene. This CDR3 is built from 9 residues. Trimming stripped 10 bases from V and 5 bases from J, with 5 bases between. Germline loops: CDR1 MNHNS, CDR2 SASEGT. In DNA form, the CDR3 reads TGTGCCACCGATACTGAAGCTTTCTTT. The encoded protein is CATDTEAFF.

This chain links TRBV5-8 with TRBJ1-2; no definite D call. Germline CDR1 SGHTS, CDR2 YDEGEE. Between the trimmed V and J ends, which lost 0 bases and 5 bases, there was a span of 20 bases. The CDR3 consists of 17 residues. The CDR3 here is CASSLVGLGHTGYGYTF. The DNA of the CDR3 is TGTGCCAGCAGCTTGGTAGGGCTTGGGCATACCGGATATGGCTACACCTTC.

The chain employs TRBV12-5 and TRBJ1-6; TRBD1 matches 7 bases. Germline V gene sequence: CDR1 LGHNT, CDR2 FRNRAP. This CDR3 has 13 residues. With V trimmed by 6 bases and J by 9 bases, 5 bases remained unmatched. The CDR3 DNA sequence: TGTGCTAGTGGCGACAGGGAAGGTTCACCCCTCCACTTT. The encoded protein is CASGDREGSPLHF.

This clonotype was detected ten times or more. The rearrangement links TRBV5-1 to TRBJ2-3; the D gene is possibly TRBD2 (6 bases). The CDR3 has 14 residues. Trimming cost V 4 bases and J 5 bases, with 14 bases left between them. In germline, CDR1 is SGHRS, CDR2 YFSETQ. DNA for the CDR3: TGCGCCAGCAGCACGACTAGTTTTCGAGATACGCAGTATTTT. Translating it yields CASSTTSFRDTQYF.

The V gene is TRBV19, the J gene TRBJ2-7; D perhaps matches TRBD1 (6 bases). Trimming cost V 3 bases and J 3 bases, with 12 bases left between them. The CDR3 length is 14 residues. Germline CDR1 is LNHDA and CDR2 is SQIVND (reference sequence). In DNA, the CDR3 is TGTGCCAGTAGTATCAGGACAGCCTTCTACGAGCAGTACTTC. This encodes CASSIRTAFYEQYF.

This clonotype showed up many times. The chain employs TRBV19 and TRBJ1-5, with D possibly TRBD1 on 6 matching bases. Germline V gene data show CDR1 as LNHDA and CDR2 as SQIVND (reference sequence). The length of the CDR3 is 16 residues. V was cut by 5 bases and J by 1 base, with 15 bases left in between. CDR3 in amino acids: CASSPLRGRSNQPQHF. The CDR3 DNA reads TGTGCCAGTAGTCCCCTCAGGGGACGGAGCAATCAGCCCCAGCATTTT.

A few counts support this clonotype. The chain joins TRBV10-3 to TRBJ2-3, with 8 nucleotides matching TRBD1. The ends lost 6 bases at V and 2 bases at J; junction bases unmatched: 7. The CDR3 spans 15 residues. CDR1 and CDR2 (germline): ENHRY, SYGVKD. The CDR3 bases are TGTGCCATCAGCGAGGGGGACAGGCACACAGATACGCAGTATTTT. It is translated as CAISEGDRHTDTQYF.

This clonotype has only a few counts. The CDR3: CASSYLGREFGNTIYF. The DNA of the CDR3 is TGTGCCAGCAGTTACTTGGGACGCGAATTTGGAAACACCATATATTTT. The chain recombines TRBV6-5 with TRBJ1-3, with D possibly matching TRBD1 (5 bases). Trimming stripped 1 base from V and 3 bases from J, with 13 bases between. Germline CDR1 reads MNHEY; CDR2 reads SVGAGI. This CDR3 is 16 amino acids long.

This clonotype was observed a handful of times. CDR3 in amino acids: CASSPRSSGSQEQFF. In nucleotides, the CDR3 is TGTGCCAGCAGCCCTAGGTCTAGCGGGAGTCAGGAGCAGTTCTTC. The chain is built from TRBV7-2 and TRBJ2-1, with TRBD2 identical over 10 bases. This CDR3 contains 15 residues. Germline-derived CDR1 and CDR2 are SGHTA and FQGNSA. The V segment lost 5 bases and the J segment 10 bases; nucleotides outside the gene matches: 11. Supplemented by reference TRBV7-2 and TRBJ2-1, the full variable domain reads GAGVSQSPSNKVTEKGKDVELRCDPISGHTALYWYRQSLGQGLEFLIYFQGNSAPDKSGLPSDRFSAERTGGSVSTLTIQRTQQEDSAVYLCASSPRSSGSQEQFFGPGTRLTVL.

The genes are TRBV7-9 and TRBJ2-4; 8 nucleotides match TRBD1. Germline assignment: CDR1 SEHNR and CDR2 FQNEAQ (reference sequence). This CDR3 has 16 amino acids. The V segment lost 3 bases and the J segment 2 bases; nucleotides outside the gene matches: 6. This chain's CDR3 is CASSLQGARTKNIQYF. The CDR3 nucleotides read TGTGCCAGCAGCTTGCAGGGGGCGCGAACCAAAAACATTCAGTACTTC.

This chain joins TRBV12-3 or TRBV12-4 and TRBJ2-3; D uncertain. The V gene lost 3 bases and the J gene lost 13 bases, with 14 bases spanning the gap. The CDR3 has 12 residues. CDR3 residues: CASSFGSSNEYF. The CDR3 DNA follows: TGTGCCAGCAGTTTTGGCAGCTCTAACGAGTATTTT.

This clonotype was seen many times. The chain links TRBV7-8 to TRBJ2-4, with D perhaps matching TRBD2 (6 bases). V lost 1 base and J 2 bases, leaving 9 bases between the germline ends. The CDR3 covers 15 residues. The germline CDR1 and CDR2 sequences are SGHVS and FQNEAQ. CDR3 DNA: TGTGCCAGCAGCTTAGAGGCGGGGACCAAAAACATTCAGTACTTC. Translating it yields CASSLEAGTKNIQYF.

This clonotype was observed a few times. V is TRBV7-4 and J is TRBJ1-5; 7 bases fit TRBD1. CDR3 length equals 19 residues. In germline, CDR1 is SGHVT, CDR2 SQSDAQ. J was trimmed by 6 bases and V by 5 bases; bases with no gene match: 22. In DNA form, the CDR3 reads TGTGCCAGCAGCGAAGATGGGAGGGGGCTCCTTAATCCCATTCAGCCCCAGCATTTT. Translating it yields CASSEDGRGLLNPIQPQHF.

The CDR3 loop reads CAISLGQGYGYTF. The CDR3 nucleotides are TGTGCCATCAGCTTGGGACAGGGGTATGGCTACACCTTC. The chain links TRBV10-3 to TRBJ1-2; 10 bases are a match to TRBD1. CDR3 length equals 13 residues. The V segment lost 6 bases and the J segment 5 bases; nucleotides outside the gene matches: 3. In germline, CDR1 is ENHRY, CDR2 SYGVKD.

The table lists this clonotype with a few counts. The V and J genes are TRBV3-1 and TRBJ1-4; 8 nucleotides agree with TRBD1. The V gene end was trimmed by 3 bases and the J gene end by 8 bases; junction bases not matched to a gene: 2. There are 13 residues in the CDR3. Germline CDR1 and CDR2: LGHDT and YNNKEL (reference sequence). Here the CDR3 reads CASSHRQGEKLFF. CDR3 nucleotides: TGTGCCAGCAGCCATAGACAGGGGGAAAAACTGTTTTTT.

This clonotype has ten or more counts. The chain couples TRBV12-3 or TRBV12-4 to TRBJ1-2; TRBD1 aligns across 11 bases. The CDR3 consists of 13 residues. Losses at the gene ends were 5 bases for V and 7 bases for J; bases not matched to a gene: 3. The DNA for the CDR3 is TGTGCCAGCAGTGGGGGACAGGGGGGTGGCTACACCTTC. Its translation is CASSGGQGGGYTF.

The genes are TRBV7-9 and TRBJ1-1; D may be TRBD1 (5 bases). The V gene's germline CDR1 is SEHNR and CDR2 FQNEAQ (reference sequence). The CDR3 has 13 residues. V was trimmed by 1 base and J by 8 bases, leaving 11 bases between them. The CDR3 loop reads CASSLGTAGEAFF. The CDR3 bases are TGTGCCAGCAGCTTAGGAACGGCAGGGGAAGCTTTCTTT. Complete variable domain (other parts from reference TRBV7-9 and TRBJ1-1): DTGVSQNPRHKITKRGQNVTFRCDPISEHNRLYWYRQTLGQGPEFLTYFQNEAQLEKSRLLSDRFSAERPKGSFSTLEIQRTEQGDSAMYLCASSLGTAGEAFFGQGTRLTVV.

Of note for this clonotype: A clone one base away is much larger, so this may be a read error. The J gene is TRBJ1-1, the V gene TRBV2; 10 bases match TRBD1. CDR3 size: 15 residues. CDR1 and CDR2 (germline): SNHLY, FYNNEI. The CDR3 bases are TGTGCCCGCAGGGACAGGGGATACTTGAACACTGAAGCTTTCTTT. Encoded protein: CARRDRGYLNTEAFF.

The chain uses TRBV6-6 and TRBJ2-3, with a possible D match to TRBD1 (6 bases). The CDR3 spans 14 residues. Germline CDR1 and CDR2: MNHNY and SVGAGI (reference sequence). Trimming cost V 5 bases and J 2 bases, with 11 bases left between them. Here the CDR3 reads CASSQGRHTDTQYF. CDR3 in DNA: TGTGCCAGCAGTCAGGGGCGTCACACAGATACGCAGTATTTT.

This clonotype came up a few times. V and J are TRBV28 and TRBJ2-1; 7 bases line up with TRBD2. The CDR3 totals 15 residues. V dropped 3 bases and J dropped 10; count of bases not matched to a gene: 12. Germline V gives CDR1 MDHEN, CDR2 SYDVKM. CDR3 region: CASSFSAGEIEEQFF. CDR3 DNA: TGTGCCAGCAGTTTTAGCGCGGGAGAAATAGAGGAGCAGTTCTTC.

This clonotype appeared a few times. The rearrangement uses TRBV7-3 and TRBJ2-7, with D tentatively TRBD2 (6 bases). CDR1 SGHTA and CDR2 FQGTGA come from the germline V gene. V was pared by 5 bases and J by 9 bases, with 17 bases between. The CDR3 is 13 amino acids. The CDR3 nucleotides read TGTGCCAGCAGCCGCAACATGGAGGGTCGGCAGTACTTC. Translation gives CASSRNMEGRQYF.

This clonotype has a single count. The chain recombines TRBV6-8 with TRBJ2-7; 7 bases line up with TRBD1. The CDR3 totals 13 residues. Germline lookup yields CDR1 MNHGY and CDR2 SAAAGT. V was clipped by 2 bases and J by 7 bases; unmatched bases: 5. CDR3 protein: CASSYRQGEEQYF. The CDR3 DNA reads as TGTGCCAGCAGTTACCGCCAGGGGGAGGAGCAGTACTTC.

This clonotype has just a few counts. In DNA, the CDR3 is TGTGCCAGCAGCTTGGTGGCAAATAATTCACCCCTCCACTTT. Amino acid sequence: CASSLVANNSPLHF. The chain has TRBV5-5 and TRBJ1-6; D uncertain. This CDR3 contains 14 residues. Trimming took 0 bases from V and 5 from J, leaving 6 bases between them. Germline V gene lookup returns CDR1 SGHKS and CDR2 YYEKEE (reference sequence).

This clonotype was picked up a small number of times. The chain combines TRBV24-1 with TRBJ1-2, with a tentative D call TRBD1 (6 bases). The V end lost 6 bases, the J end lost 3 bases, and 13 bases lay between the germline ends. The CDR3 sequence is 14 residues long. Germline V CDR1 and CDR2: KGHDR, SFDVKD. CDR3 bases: TGTGCCACCAGTCCGGGACACAAGGACTATGGCTACACCTTC. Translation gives CATSPGHKDYGYTF.

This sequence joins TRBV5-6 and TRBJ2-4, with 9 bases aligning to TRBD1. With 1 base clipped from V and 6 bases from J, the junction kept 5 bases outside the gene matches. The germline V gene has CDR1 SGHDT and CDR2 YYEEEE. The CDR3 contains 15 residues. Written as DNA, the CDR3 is TGTGCCAGCAGCTTGTCACAGGGGGCCGTAAACATTCAGTACTTC. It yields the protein CASSLSQGAVNIQYF.

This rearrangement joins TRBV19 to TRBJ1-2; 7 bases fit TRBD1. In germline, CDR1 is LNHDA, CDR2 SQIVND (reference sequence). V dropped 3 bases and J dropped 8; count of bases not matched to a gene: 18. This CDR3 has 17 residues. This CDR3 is CASSILGDRGALRGYTF. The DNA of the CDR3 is TGTGCCAGTAGTATTCTTGGGGACAGAGGGGCTCTCCGAGGCTACACCTTC. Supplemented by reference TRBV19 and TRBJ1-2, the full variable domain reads DGGITQSPKYLFRKEGQNVTLSCEQNLNHDAMYWYRQDPGQGLRLIYYSQIVNDFQKGDIAEGYSVSREKKESFPLTVTSAQKNPTAFYLCASSILGDRGALRGYTFGSGTRLTVV.

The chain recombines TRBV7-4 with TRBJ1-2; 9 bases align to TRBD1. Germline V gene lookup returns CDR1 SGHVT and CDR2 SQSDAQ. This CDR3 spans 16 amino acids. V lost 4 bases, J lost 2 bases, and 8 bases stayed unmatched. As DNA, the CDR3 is TGTGCCAGCAGCTCCTTCCCGGACAGGGGCAACTATGGCTACACCTTC. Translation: CASSSFPDRGNYGYTF.